This T cell receptor beta chain was documented in a study of blood T cell repertoires in COVID-19. Study-wide context: Nucleic acid was either cDNA or gDNA, and it came from T cells, B-cell-depleted T cells, or PBMCs.

This clone appeared a single time. This CDR3 comprises 15 residues. V was clipped by 6 bases and J by 8 bases; unmatched bases: 12. Germline assignment: CDR1 MDHEN and CDR2 SYDVKM. Seattle patients were enrolled during active infection and followed longitudinally. Libraries were prepared by immunoSEQ multiplex PCR; TCRdb keeps only in-frame clonotypes and omits some of them. The sample consists of roughly 180,000 clones, 80% to 90% of them appearing once. V gene TRBV28 combines with J gene TRBJ2-1; 8 positions agree with TRBD1. This clonotype was obtained from a woman aged 50 to 60 with COVID-19, enrolled during active disease. Specimen: peripheral blood. The chain's CDR3 is CASRPPGQVMDEQFF. CDR3 in DNA: TGTGCCAGCAGACCCCCGGGACAGGTGATGGATGAGCAGTTCTTC.